This T cell receptor beta chain was sequenced during a study of cytomegalovirus exposure and HLA in healthy donors. Generated by immunoSEQ multiplex PCR, the TCRdb table keeps only in-frame clones and is missing some. The sample lists hundreds of thousands of clones, around nine tenths occurring once. Germline V gene lookup returns CDR1 SGHNT and CDR2 YYREEE (reference sequence). With 4 bases removed from V and 0 bases from J, the gap between germline ends came to 13 bases. This CDR3 is 15 amino acids long. V and J are TRBV5-4 and TRBJ1-2; tentatively, D is TRBD1 (5 bases). The specimen sequenced was PBMCs. The clonotype originates from a man between 18 and 35 years old in good health and CMV-seronegative. The CDR3 loop is CASSPQGGTNYGYTF. CDR3 bases: TGTGCCAGCAGCCCTCAGGGTGGGACTAACTATGGCTACACCTTC.